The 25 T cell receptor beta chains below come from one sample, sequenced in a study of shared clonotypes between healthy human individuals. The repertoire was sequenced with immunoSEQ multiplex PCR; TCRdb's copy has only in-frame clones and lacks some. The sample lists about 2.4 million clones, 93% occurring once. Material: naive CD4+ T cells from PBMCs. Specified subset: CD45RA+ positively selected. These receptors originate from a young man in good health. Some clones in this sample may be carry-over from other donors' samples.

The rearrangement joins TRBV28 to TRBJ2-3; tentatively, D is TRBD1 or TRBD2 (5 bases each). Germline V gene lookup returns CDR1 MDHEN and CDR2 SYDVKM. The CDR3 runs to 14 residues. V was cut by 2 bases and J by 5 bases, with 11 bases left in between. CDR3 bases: TGTGCCAGCAGTTTAATTTCGGGGCAAGATACGCAGTATTTT. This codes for CASSLISGQDTQYF.

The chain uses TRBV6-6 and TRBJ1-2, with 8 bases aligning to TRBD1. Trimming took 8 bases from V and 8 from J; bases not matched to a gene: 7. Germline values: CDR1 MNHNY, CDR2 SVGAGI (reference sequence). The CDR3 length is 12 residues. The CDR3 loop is CASGSGGAGYTF. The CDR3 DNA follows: TGTGCCAGCGGTTCAGGGGGCGCGGGCTACACCTTC.

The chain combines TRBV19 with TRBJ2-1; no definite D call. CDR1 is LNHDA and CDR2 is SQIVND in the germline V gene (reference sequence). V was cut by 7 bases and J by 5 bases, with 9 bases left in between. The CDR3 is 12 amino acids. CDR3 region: CASKIGNNEQFF. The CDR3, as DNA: TGTGCCAGTAAAATCGGAAACAATGAGCAGTTCTTC. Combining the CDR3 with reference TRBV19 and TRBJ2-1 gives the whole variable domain DGGITQSPKYLFRKEGQNVTLSCEQNLNHDAMYWYRQDPGQGLRLIYYSQIVNDFQKGDIAEGYSVSREKKESFPLTVTSAQKNPTAFYLCASKIGNNEQFFGPGTRLTVL.

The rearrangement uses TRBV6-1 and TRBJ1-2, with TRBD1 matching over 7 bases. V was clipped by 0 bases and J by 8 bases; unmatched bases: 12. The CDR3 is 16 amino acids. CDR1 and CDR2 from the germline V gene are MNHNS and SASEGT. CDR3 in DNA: TGTGCCAGCAGTGAAGCCAATACCAGGGGGGCGTGGGGCTACACCTTC. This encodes CASSEANTRGAWGYTF.

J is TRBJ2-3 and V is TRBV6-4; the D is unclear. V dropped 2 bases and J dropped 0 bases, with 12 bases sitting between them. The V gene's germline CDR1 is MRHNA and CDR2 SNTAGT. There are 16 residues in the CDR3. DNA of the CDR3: TGTGCCAGCAGTGACGTCCCCCAGTCTAGCACAGATACGCAGTATTTT. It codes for CASSDVPQSSTDTQYF.

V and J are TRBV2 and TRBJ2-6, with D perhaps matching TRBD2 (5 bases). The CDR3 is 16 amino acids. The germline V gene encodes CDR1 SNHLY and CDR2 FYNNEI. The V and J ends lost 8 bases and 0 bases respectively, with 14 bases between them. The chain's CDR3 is CASLRIANSGANVLTF. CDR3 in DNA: TGTGCCAGCCTGCGGATAGCGAACTCTGGGGCCAACGTCCTGACTTTC.

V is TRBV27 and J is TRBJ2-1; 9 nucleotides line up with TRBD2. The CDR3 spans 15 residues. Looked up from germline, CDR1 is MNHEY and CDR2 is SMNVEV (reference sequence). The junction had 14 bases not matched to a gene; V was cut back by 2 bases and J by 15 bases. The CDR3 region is CASSLKGDSGSELFF. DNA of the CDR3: TGTGCCAGCAGTTTAAAAGGGGATAGCGGGAGTGAATTGTTCTTC.

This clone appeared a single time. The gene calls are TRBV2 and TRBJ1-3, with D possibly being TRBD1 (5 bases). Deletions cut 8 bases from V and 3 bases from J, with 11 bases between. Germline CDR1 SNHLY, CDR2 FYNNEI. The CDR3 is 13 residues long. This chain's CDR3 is CASQAQGGNTIYF. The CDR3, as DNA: TGTGCCAGCCAGGCTCAGGGTGGAAACACCATATATTTT.

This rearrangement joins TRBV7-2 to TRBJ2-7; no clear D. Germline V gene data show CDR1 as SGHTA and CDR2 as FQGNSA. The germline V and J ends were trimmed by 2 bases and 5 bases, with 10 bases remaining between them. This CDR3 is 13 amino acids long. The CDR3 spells CASSLRPGNEQYF. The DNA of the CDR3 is TGTGCCAGCAGCTTAAGACCCGGTAACGAGCAGTACTTC.

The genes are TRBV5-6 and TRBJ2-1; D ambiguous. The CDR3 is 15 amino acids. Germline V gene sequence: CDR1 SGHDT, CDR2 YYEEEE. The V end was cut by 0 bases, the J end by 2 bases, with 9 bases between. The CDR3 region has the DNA TGTGCCAGCAGCTTGGATTGGAGCACCTACAATGAGCAGTTCTTC. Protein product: CASSLDWSTYNEQFF.

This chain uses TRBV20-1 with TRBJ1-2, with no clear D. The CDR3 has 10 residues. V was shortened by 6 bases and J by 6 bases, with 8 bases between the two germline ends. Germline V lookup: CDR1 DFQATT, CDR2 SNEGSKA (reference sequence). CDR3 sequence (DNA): TGCAGTGCCGAGGGTAATGGCTACACCTTC. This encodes CSAEGNGYTF.

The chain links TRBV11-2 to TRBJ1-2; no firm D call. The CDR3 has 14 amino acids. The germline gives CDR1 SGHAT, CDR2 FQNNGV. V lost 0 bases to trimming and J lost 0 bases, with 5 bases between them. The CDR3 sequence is CASSLDGSNYGYTF. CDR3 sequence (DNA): TGTGCCAGCAGCTTAGACGGTTCTAACTATGGCTACACCTTC.

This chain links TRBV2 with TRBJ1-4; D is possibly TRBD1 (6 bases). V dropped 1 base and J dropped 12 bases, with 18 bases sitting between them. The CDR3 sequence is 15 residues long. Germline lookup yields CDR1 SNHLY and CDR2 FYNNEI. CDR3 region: CASSEGPRGGRELFF. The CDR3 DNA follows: TGTGCCAGCAGTGAAGGGCCAAGGGGGGGACGAGAACTGTTTTTT.

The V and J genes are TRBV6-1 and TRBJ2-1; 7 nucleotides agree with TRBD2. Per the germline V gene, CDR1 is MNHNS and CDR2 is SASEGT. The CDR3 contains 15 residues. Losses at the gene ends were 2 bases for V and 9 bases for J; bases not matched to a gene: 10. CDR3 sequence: CASSEIRSGGGEQFF. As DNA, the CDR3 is TGTGCCAGCAGTGAAATCCGGAGTGGCGGGGGTGAGCAGTTCTTC.

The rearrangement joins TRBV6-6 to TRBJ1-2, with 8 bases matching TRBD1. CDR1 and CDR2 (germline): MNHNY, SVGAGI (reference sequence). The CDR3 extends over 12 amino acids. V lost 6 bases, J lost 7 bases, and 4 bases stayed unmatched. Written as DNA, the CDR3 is TGTGCCAGCAGCGGACAGGGAAGTGGCTACACCTTC. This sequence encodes CASSGQGSGYTF.

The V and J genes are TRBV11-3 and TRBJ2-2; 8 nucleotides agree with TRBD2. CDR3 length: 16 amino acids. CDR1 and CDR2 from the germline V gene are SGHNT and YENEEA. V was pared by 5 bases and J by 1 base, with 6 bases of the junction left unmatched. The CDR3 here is CASSPGRGWNTGELFF. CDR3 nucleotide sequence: TGTGCCAGCAGCCCCGGGAGGGGGTGGAACACCGGGGAGCTGTTTTTT.

The CDR3 spells CASSSPTWTGDYYSNTGELFF. The CDR3 nucleotides read TGTGCCAGCAGCTCACCGACCTGGACAGGGGATTATTATTCGAACACCGGGGAGCTGTTTTTT. This chain links TRBV7-3 with TRBJ2-2, with TRBD1 identical over 9 bases. The length of the CDR3 is 21 residues. Trimming removed 4 bases from V and 0 bases from J; junction bases left unmatched: 18. Per the germline V gene, CDR1 is SGHTA and CDR2 is FQGTGA.

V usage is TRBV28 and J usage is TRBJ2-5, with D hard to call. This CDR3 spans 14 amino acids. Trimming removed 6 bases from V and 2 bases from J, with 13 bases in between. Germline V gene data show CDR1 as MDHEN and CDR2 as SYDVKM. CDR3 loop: CASSYSTHQETQYF. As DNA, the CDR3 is TGTGCCAGCAGCTACTCGACCCATCAAGAGACCCAGTACTTC.

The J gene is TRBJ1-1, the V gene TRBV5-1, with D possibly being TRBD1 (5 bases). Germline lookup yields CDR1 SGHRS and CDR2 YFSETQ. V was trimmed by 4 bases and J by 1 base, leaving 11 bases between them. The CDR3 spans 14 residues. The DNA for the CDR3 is TGCGCCAGCAGCACAACCGGACAGAACACTGAAGCTTTCTTT. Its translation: CASSTTGQNTEAFF.

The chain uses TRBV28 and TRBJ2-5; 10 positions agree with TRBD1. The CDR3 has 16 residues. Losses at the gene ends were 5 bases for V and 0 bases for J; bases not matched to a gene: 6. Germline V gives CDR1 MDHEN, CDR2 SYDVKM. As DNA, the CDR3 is TGTGCCAGCAGTGGGACAGGGGCTAGGAACCAAGAGACCCAGTACTTC. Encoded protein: CASSGTGARNQETQYF.

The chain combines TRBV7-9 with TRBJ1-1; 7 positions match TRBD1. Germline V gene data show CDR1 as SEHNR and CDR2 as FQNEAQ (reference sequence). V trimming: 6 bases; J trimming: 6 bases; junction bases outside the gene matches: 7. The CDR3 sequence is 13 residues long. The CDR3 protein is CASSQSRGAEAFF. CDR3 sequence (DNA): TGTGCCAGCAGTCAAAGCAGGGGGGCTGAAGCTTTCTTT.

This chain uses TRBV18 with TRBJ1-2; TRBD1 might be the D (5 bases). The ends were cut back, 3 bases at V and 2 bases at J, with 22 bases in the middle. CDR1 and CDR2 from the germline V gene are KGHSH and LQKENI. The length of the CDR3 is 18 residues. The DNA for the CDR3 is TGTGCCAGCTCACCCCAGTTTACAGGCGGGCATCCCAACTATGGCTACACCTTC. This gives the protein CASSPQFTGGHPNYGYTF.

CDR3 coding DNA: TGCGCCAGCAGCACCAACCCAGGGGTCCTATACGAGCAGTACTTC. Translating it yields CASSTNPGVLYEQYF. The rearrangement joins TRBV5-1 to TRBJ2-7; TRBD1 might be the D (6 bases). V was shortened by 4 bases and J by 4 bases, with 18 bases between the two germline ends. Germline assignment: CDR1 SGHRS and CDR2 YFSETQ. The CDR3 consists of 15 residues.

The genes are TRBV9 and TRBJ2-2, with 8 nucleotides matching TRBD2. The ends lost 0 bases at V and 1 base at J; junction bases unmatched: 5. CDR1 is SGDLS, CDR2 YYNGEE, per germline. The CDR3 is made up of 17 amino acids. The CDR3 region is CASSVESSGRNTGELFF. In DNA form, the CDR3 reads TGTGCCAGCAGCGTAGAATCGAGCGGGAGGAACACCGGGGAGCTGTTTTTT.

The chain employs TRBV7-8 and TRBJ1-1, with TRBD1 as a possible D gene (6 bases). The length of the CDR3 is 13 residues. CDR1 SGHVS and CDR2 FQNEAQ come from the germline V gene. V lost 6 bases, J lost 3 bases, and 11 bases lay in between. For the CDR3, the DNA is TGTGCCAGCAGACCCGGACAGTACACTGAAGCTTTCTTT. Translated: CASRPGQYTEAFF. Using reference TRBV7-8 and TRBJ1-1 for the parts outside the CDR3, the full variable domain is GAGVSQSPRYKVAKRGQDVALRCDPISGHVSLFWYQQALGQGPEFLTYFQNEAQLDKSGLPSDRFFAERPEGSVSTLKIQRTQQEDSAVYLCASRPGQYTEAFFGQGTRLTVV.